This T cell receptor (beta chain) was recorded in a study of regulatory and conventional T cells in RAG deficiency. Of note for this clone: Its specificity is not known.

Study findings and constraints: Omenn patients showed >80% Treg-Tconv overlap and shorter CDR3 lengths.

Conventional CD4+ T cells were sorted from blood as CD25-low CD127-high cells. Repertoires were generated with immunoSEQ multiplex PCR, while TCRdb's copy carries only in-frame clones and drops some. Here the sample spans 20,000 to 25,000 clones, 95% to 97% being singletons. The germline V gene encodes CDR1 KGHSH and CDR2 LQKENI. There are 17 residues in the CDR3. Trimming shortened V by 3 bases and J by 10 bases, and 22 bases separated the two germline ends. The sample was also linked to a second study, of regulatory T cells. That paper states: Primers: 52 TRBV forward and 13 TRBJ reverse.

The rearrangement uses TRBV18 and TRBJ1-6; weak D call: TRBD1 (5 bases). This TCR was sampled from a human donor in good health. The sequenced sample consisted of CD25- CD4+ T cells sorted from blood. The CDR3 coding sequence is TGTGCCAGCTCACCCGGAGGGAGGGGTCCCCAAGTCTCACCCCTCCACTTT. Protein sequence: CASSPGGRGPQVSPLHF.